The T cell receptor (beta chain) under discussion was sequenced for a study of blood T cell repertoires in COVID-19 (TCRdb year 2020). For the wider study: The collaborator samples originated in the United States, Italy and Spain and spanned the acute and convalescent phases of COVID-19. A freely available public database, intended as a resource for researchers studying the immune response to SARS-CoV-2, is where the repertoires were released. The prospective study material was composed of cDNA or gDNA derived from T cells, B-cell-depleted T cells, or PBMCs. The dataset comprised deeply sampled blood TCRbeta repertoires from subjects exposed to, actively infected with, or recovered from COVID-19. Where available, HLA class I and class II types were obtained from metadata supplied by the sample provider rather than from assay-based typing. A de-identified subject ID, COVID-19 status, age in years and sex were almost always included in the sample metadata. The samples were drawn from two sources: the first 160 participants of the ongoing ImmuneRACE study, and about 1,300 subjects contributed by 6 global collaborators. Study-wide conclusions, independent of this receptor: The amount of clinical and demographic metadata varied by source and participant and was provided uncurated.

Comment on this clone: This receptor's antigen is unknown. Per-base quality was not reported, and no clone a single base away is much larger than it.

Each collaborating institution followed its own protocols to collect whole blood in K2EDTA tubes. For TCRbeta analysis, collaborator samples were shipped as frozen whole blood, as isolated PBMCs, or as DNA extracted from either sample type. TCRbeta CDR3 regions were amplified from genomic DNA by means of the immunoSEQ Assay, a bias-controlled multiplex PCR. On the study's bioinformatics: The number of nucleated cells in each sample was estimated by amplification of reference gene primers within the assay. To quantify the absolute abundance of each unique TCRbeta CDR3 rearrangement, sequence reads were collapsed and filtered. Productive Simpson clonality was computed per sample as the square root of Simpson's diversity index over productive rearrangements. In TCRdb, the immuneACCESS table is reduced to in-frame sequences with V and J assigned. These tables do not hold every clone; where another copy was compared, an unresolved V gene accounts for under half, and the others remain unexplained. The DNA was the basis for D and trimming; V, J and clone size are from that table. The sample data list 250,000 or so clones, and roughly 86% of these were observed just once. About 8.6% of the sample rests with the top ten.

The sample taken for sequencing was peripheral blood. This clonotype was sampled from a man aged 35-49 years with active or convalescent COVID-19.

The CDR3 protein: CASSPLDRIEAFF. The nucleotide sequence reads TGCGCCAGCAGTCCCCTCGACAGGATCGAAGCTTTCTTT. The sequence links TRBV23-1 to TRBJ1-1; 6 matching bases give a weak D call of TRBD1. TRBV23-1 belongs to the ORF category, with a function that is uncertain. V sheds 4 bases and J sheds 8 bases, leaving 14 bases between their ends. The CDR3 contains 13 residues, cysteine and phenylalanine counted. Here the CDR3 DNA is all that survives: 39 bases in frame from base 1.